Here is one T cell receptor (beta chain) with its context. Profiling relied on immunoSEQ multiplex PCR, and the TCRdb table lists in-frame clones only, not all of them. The table lists around 130,000 clones, roughly 88% of them singletons. Pooling was applied to second doses at about 4 or about 12 weeks. This sample stems from a study of T cell responses to AZD1222 COVID-19 vaccine. V was trimmed by 4 bases and J by 2 bases, leaving 17 bases between them. Germline assignment: CDR1 SGHTA and CDR2 FQGNSA. The CDR3 has 16 amino acids. The chain couples TRBV7-2 to TRBJ2-5, with D perhaps TRBD1 or TRBD2 (6 bases each). The material sequenced was peripheral blood, taken 28 days after the second AZD1222 dose. This receptor was obtained from an adult who received the AZD1222 COVID-19 vaccine. In DNA, the CDR3 is TGTGCCAGCAGCTGGGGGGCGGACTGGCATCAAGAGACCCAGTACTTC. Its translation: CASSWGADWHQETQYF.